This entry concerns a single T cell receptor (beta chain). The clone's antigen remains unknown. The record has no base qualities; no much larger clone is one base away. CDR1 and CDR2 (SGHRS, YFSETQ) derive from the germline V gene. Trimming removed 7 bases from V and 1 base from J, leaving 3 bases between the germline ends. The CDR3 runs 12 amino acids, cysteine and phenylalanine included. CDR3 DNA is the only sequence kept; it has 36 bases, read in frame from the first base. Collaborating institutions collected whole blood in K2EDTA tubes following their own protocols. For TCRbeta analysis, collaborators shipped samples as frozen whole blood, isolated PBMCs, or DNA extracted from either of those sample types. TCRbeta CDR3 regions were amplified from genomic DNA using the immunoSEQ Assay, a bias-controlled multiplex PCR. Per the original workflow: Nucleated cell counts per sample were estimated from amplification of reference gene primers within the assay. Sequence reads were collapsed and filtered to measure the absolute abundance of every unique TCRbeta CDR3 rearrangement. For each sample, productive Simpson clonality was calculated as the square root of Simpson's diversity index over productive rearrangements. Entries here come from immuneACCESS through TCRdb and include only in-frame sequences with V and J called. Some clones fail to appear in such tables; in the studies checked, an unresolved V gene covers under half of the shortfall, and the cause of the remainder is unknown. V and J calls plus clone size are reproduced from that table; the DNA served to infer D and trimming. Within this sample are 200,000 to 300,000 clones, with about 79% of them counted one time only. Over 8% of the sample rests with the top ten.

This entry comes from a study of blood T cell repertoires in COVID-19 (dated by TCRdb to about 2020). Study-level background: Samples covering the acute and convalescent phases of COVID-19 were provided by collaborators in the United States, Italy and Spain. The material from the prospective study consisted of cDNA or gDNA derived from T cells, B-cell-depleted T cells, or PBMCs. Deeply sampled blood TCRbeta repertoires from subjects exposed to, actively infected with, or recovered from COVID-19 were included in the dataset. The repertoires were released in a freely available public database meant as a resource for research on the immune response to SARS-CoV-2. Samples were obtained from the ongoing ImmuneRACE study (first 160 participants) and from over 1,000 subjects provided by 6 global collaborators. A de-identified subject ID, COVID-19 status, age in years and sex were almost always included in the sample metadata. HLA class I and class II types, where available, came from metadata supplied by the sample provider rather than from assay-based typing.

Points the paper makes about the study in general: How much clinical and demographic metadata was included differed by source and by participant, and the metadata was provided uncurated.

The receptor comes from a woman at least 80 years old with acute or convalescent COVID-19. The V and J genes are TRBV5-1 and TRBJ2-6, with an unclear D gene assignment. Sequencing used peripheral blood. CDR3 reads: CASYSGANVLTF. Here is the DNA: TGCGCCAGCTATTCTGGGGCCAACGTCCTGACTTTC.